This T cell receptor (beta chain) was documented in a study of T cells in women clearing cervical HPV infection. Turning to the study itself: Case blood drawn at lesion detection; control blood after infection cleared. Only a few women had HLA typing results available.

TCRdb keeps only in-frame clones here, not all; method: immunoSEQ multiplex PCR. The sample has about 30,000 clones. The length of the CDR3 is 16 residues. From germline, CDR1 is DFQATT and CDR2 SNEGSKA (reference sequence). V gave up 5 bases and J gave up 4 bases; unmatched junction bases: 8. Whole-study results and caveats: CIN3+ cases had significantly higher TCR richness than controls; evenness did not differ. Controls had more TRBV6-7 (approximately 0.16%) than cases (about 0.11%).

About this clone itself: Its antigen remains unidentified. The read finishes 3 residues shy of the CDR3 end, and the germline J gene is used to complete it.

Sequencing was carried out using blood buffy coat. This sequence was found in a woman between 18 and 69 years old with a cervical HPV16 infection that either progressed to CIN3+ or cleared (not recorded which). The chain uses TRBV20-1 and TRBJ2-5, with 15 bases that match TRBD2. The DNA read from the CDR3 is TGCAGTGCTCAACCCGGACTAGCGGGGGGGCGAGAGACC. Its translation is CSAQPGLAGGRET. The whole CDR3 protein reads CSAQPGLAGGRETQYF.